One sample yielded the 32 T cell receptor beta chains listed below, sequenced in a study of technical replicates of blood from a few donors. TCRdb's copy holds only in-frame clones and misses some; the assay was immunoSEQ multiplex PCR. The sample records around 76,000 clones, less than 99% being singletons. Sample: T cells isolated from PBMCs. The source is a human donor in good health.

The chain employs TRBV5-1 and TRBJ2-3, with 12 bases identical to TRBD2. This CDR3 has 14 amino acids. Germline V gives CDR1 SGHRS, CDR2 YFSETQ. V was pared by 4 bases and J by 6 bases, with 3 bases of the junction left unmatched. The CDR3 region is CASSTGLAGDTQYF. DNA of the CDR3: TGCGCCAGCAGCACAGGACTAGCGGGGGATACGCAGTATTTT.

This rearrangement joins TRBV9 to TRBJ2-7; TRBD1 matches at 9 bases. Germline CDR1 and CDR2: SGDLS and YYNGEE. V dropped 0 bases and J dropped 7; count of bases not matched to a gene: 11. This CDR3 region has 16 residues. CDR3 sequence reads: CASSVDAGQGMWEQYF. The CDR3 DNA is TGTGCCAGCAGCGTAGACGCGGGACAGGGTATGTGGGAGCAGTACTTC.

The chain is built from TRBV6-1 and TRBJ1-1; TRBD1 might be the D (5 bases). V was shortened by 3 bases and J by 5 bases, with 13 bases between the two germline ends. The CDR3 spans 14 residues. The germline gives CDR1 MNHNS, CDR2 SASEGT. CDR3 coding DNA: TGTGCCAGCAGTGATCGGGGGTTTGGGACTGAAGCTTTCTTT. It encodes CASSDRGFGTEAFF.

The chain uses TRBV19 and TRBJ2-3, with D possibly being TRBD1 (5 bases). This CDR3 spans 11 amino acids. CDR1 is LNHDA, CDR2 SQIVND, per germline (reference sequence). V lost 6 bases and J lost 8, with 9 bases in between. The DNA of the CDR3 is TGTGCCAGTAGAGAAAGGGGTACGCAGTATTTT. Its translation: CASRERGTQYF.

The chain is built from TRBV13 and TRBJ2-2, with TRBD2 identical over 11 bases. This CDR3 region has 17 residues. Germline V gives CDR1 PRHDT, CDR2 FYEKMQ (reference sequence). V lost 5 bases, J lost 5 bases, and 10 bases stayed unmatched. CDR3 bases: TGTGCCAGCAGCCTCCTACTAGCGGGAGATAGGACCGGGGAGCTGTTTTTT. Its translation: CASSLLLAGDRTGELFF.

This clone has a single count. The chain carries TRBV19 and TRBJ2-1; perhaps TRBD2 as D (6 bases). The germline V gene has CDR1 LNHDA and CDR2 SQIVND (reference sequence). Trimming cost V 6 bases and J 3 bases, with 24 bases left between them. There are 18 residues in the CDR3. CDR3 in amino acids: CASSPGTSRRRDYNEQFF. In DNA form, the CDR3 reads TGTGCCAGTAGCCCCGGAACTAGCAGACGTCGAGACTACAATGAGCAGTTCTTC.

The chain carries TRBV11-2 and TRBJ2-5, with 8 bases that match TRBD1. The V and J ends lost 7 bases and 7 bases, in that order; junction bases with no gene match: 8. Per the germline V gene, CDR1 is SGHAT and CDR2 is FQNNGV. This CDR3 is 13 amino acids long. The CDR3 DNA reads TGTGCCAGCACGCAGGGGGCTCGGGGGACCCAGTACTTC. Amino acid sequence: CASTQGARGTQYF.

This chain links TRBV28 with TRBJ2-1, with no clear D. The V gene lost 4 bases and the J gene lost 4 bases, with 17 bases spanning the gap. Germline CDR1 MDHEN, CDR2 SYDVKM. The CDR3 extends over 16 amino acids. CDR3 in amino acids: CASSSSMRRSYNEQFF. In DNA form, the CDR3 reads TGTGCCAGCAGTTCCTCGATGAGGAGATCGTACAATGAGCAGTTCTTC.

This chain uses TRBV6-5 with TRBJ1-1; D not certain. The CDR3 is 11 amino acids. The ends were cut back, 2 bases at V and 7 bases at J, with 5 bases in the middle. Germline V gene lookup returns CDR1 MNHEY and CDR2 SVGAGI. CDR3 protein: CASSYIGEAFF. The CDR3 DNA sequence: TGTGCCAGCAGTTACATCGGTGAAGCTTTCTTT.

This rearrangement joins TRBV19 to TRBJ2-5; TRBD1 is a possible D gene (6 bases). With 5 bases removed from V and 1 base from J, the gap between germline ends came to 23 bases. CDR1 is LNHDA, CDR2 SQIVND, per germline (reference sequence). This CDR3 comprises 18 residues. The CDR3 is CASSYTTGSWRLQETQYF. DNA of the CDR3: TGTGCCAGTAGTTATACGACAGGATCGTGGAGACTCCAAGAGACCCAGTACTTC.

This clone was counted once. This sequence joins TRBV6-5 and TRBJ2-1, with 7 bases fitting TRBD2. This CDR3 contains 16 residues. V lost 2 bases and J lost 6; bases outside the gene matches: 10. Germline V gene lookup returns CDR1 MNHEY and CDR2 SVGAGI. CDR3: CASSYSPTSLLNEQFF. CDR3 coding DNA: TGTGCCAGCAGTTACAGTCCGACTAGCCTCCTCAATGAGCAGTTCTTC.

V is TRBV27 and J is TRBJ2-7; 7 bases are a match to TRBD2. CDR1 and CDR2 from the germline V gene are MNHEY and SMNVEV (reference sequence). The CDR3 has 14 amino acids. The trim removed 2 bases at V and 3 bases at J, leaving 4 bases unmatched. The DNA for the CDR3 is TGTGCCAGCAGTTTAATTCGGGGGGTCTACGAGCAGTACTTC. Its protein product is CASSLIRGVYEQYF.

V gene TRBV7-9 combines with J gene TRBJ2-1; 9 nucleotides agree with TRBD2. The CDR3 is made up of 15 amino acids. Germline CDR1 SEHNR, CDR2 FQNEAQ (reference sequence). J was trimmed by 6 bases and V by 5 bases; bases with no gene match: 8. CDR3: CASSVLAGVPNEQFF. CDR3 nucleotides: TGTGCCAGCAGCGTACTAGCGGGCGTACCCAATGAGCAGTTCTTC. Full variable domain (remainder filled in from reference TRBV7-9 and TRBJ2-1): DTGVSQNPRHKITKRGQNVTFRCDPISEHNRLYWYRQTLGQGPEFLTYFQNEAQLEKSRLLSDRFSAERPKGSFSTLEIQRTEQGDSAMYLCASSVLAGVPNEQFFGPGTRLTVL.

The chain employs TRBV25-1 and TRBJ2-1; 10 nucleotides agree with TRBD2. Trimming at V came to 3 bases and at J to 5 bases, leaving 4 bases not matched to a gene. The CDR3 contains 15 residues. Germline V gene sequence: CDR1 MGHDK, CDR2 SYGVNS. CDR3 amino acids: CASSDFGLADNEQFF. The DNA for the CDR3 is TGTGCCAGCAGTGATTTTGGACTAGCGGACAATGAGCAGTTCTTC.

The V and J genes are TRBV29-1 and TRBJ2-1; 9 bases align to TRBD2. CDR1 and CDR2 (germline): SQVTM, ANQGSEA. This CDR3 contains 14 residues. Germline trimming cut 8 bases from V and 9 bases from J; bases unmatched to any gene: 14. CDR3 sequence reads: CSPHGGRGGTEQFF. The CDR3 bases are TGCAGCCCTCACGGGGGGCGGGGGGGGACTGAGCAGTTCTTC.

V gene TRBV28 combines with J gene TRBJ1-2, with TRBD1 identical over 7 bases. The length of the CDR3 is 15 residues. Per the germline V gene, CDR1 is MDHEN and CDR2 is SYDVKM. With V trimmed by 3 bases and J by 4 bases, 8 bases remained unmatched. The CDR3 region is CASSLGRQGSYGYTF. In DNA form, the CDR3 reads TGTGCCAGCAGTTTGGGGAGACAGGGAAGCTATGGCTACACCTTC.

V gene TRBV27 combines with J gene TRBJ1-1; no reliable D call. Looked up from germline, CDR1 is MNHEY and CDR2 is SMNVEV (reference sequence). The V and J ends lost 5 bases and 6 bases respectively, with 16 bases between them. This CDR3 comprises 14 residues. For the CDR3, the DNA is TGTGCCAGCAGTCCCTACCTGACTAACTCTGAAGCTTTCTTT. It specifies CASSPYLTNSEAFF.

This clone came up once. The chain has TRBV28 and TRBJ2-3, with 11 bases identical to TRBD1. CDR1 MDHEN and CDR2 SYDVKM come from the germline V gene. With V trimmed by 9 bases and J by 4 bases, 15 bases remained unmatched. CDR3 length equals 17 residues. The DNA of the CDR3 is TGTGCCAGTCGGACAGGGGGCGATTGGGGAAGGCCAGATACGCAGTATTTT. Its protein is CASRTGGDWGRPDTQYF.

In DNA, the CDR3 is TGTGCCAGCAGCTTAGACAGGAATCAGCCCCAGCATTTT. It specifies CASSLDRNQPQHF. The V call is TRBV13, the J call TRBJ1-5; tentative D call: TRBD1 (5 bases). The germline V gene encodes CDR1 PRHDT and CDR2 FYEKMQ (reference sequence). V was trimmed by 1 base and J by 4 bases, leaving 5 bases between them. CDR3 length: 13 amino acids.

V and J are TRBV7-9 and TRBJ2-7; D may be TRBD2 (5 bases). In germline, CDR1 is SEHNR, CDR2 FQNEAQ (reference sequence). This CDR3 comprises 16 residues. Trimming took 1 base from V and 0 from J, leaving 13 bases between them. The DNA of the CDR3 is TGTGCCAGCAGCTTAGAAACGGGAAGTAGCTCCTACGAGCAGTACTTC. The encoded protein is CASSLETGSSSYEQYF.

The chain couples TRBV4-1 to TRBJ2-3, with unresolved D. The germline V gene has CDR1 MGHRA and CDR2 YSYEKL. The V end lost 0 bases, the J end lost 6 bases, and 10 bases lay between the germline ends. CDR3 size: 14 residues. The CDR3 protein is CASSQDPRSDTQYF. CDR3 DNA sequence: TGCGCCAGCAGCCAAGATCCAAGGAGTGATACGCAGTATTTT.

This chain links TRBV29-1 with TRBJ2-3; TRBD1 aligns across 7 bases. After removal of 6 bases from V and 2 bases from J, the junction contained 8 bases not matched to a gene. The germline gives CDR1 SQVTM, CDR2 ANQGSEA. The length of the CDR3 is 14 residues. The CDR3 protein is CSVDPGQITDTQYF. In DNA, the CDR3 is TGCAGCGTCGACCCGGGACAGATCACAGATACGCAGTATTTT.

This rearrangement joins TRBV10-3 to TRBJ1-1; D remains unclear. From germline, CDR1 is ENHRY and CDR2 SYGVKD. CDR3 length: 13 amino acids. With 10 bases removed from V and 0 bases from J, the gap between germline ends came to 12 bases. CDR3 coding DNA: TGTGCCACTCGTGGCAGGATGAACACTGAAGCTTTCTTT. As protein: CATRGRMNTEAFF.

The gene calls are TRBV5-1 and TRBJ1-2, with 8 bases matching TRBD1. Germline V lookup: CDR1 SGHRS, CDR2 YFSETQ. This CDR3 is built from 13 residues. V trimming: 4 bases; J trimming: 8 bases; junction bases outside the gene matches: 7. The chain's CDR3 is CASSQDRGRGYTF. The CDR3 nucleotides are TGCGCCAGCAGCCAAGACAGGGGACGGGGCTACACCTTC.

The rearrangement links TRBV10-3 to TRBJ2-7; D is perhaps TRBD1 (6 bases). From germline, CDR1 is ENHRY and CDR2 SYGVKD. V shed 4 bases and J shed 5 bases, with 12 bases lying between them. The CDR3 contains 13 residues. CDR3 sequence reads: CAISALRQDEQYF. The CDR3 nucleotides read TGTGCCATCAGTGCTCTCAGACAGGACGAGCAGTACTTC.

The chain couples TRBV6-5 to TRBJ2-7; 8 bases are a match to TRBD1. The CDR3 runs 14 residues. The germline gives CDR1 MNHEY, CDR2 SVGAGI. The ends lost 2 bases at V and 1 base at J; junction bases unmatched: 1. CDR3 sequence reads: CASSYGQGSYEQYF. CDR3 nucleotide sequence: TGTGCCAGCAGTTACGGACAGGGATCCTACGAGCAGTACTTC.

The CDR3 nucleotides are TGTGCCAGCATTTCGACAGGGTCGGTCAAAAACATTCAGTACTTC. Residues: CASISTGSVKNIQYF. The chain links TRBV7-9 to TRBJ2-4, with TRBD1 identical over 7 bases. This CDR3 is 15 amino acids long. V was pared by 7 bases and J by 3 bases, with 9 bases of the junction left unmatched. CDR1 is SEHNR, CDR2 FQNEAQ, per germline (reference sequence).

This clone was counted a single time. The chain employs TRBV7-8 and TRBJ1-2; D is undetermined. The CDR3 sequence is 15 residues long. Trimming removed 1 base from V and 4 bases from J, with 13 bases in between. Germline lookup yields CDR1 SGHVS and CDR2 FQNEAQ. The CDR3 DNA reads as TGTGCCAGCAGCTTAGGGGCCTCTGGGCTCTATGGCTACACCTTC. This codes for CASSLGASGLYGYTF.

The rearrangement links TRBV10-1 to TRBJ2-1, with 13 bases lining up with TRBD2. With 5 bases clipped from V and 9 bases from J, the junction kept 10 bases outside the gene matches. Germline-derived CDR1 and CDR2 are WNHNN and SYGVQD (reference sequence). The CDR3 has 16 amino acids. The DNA of the CDR3 is TGCGCCAGCAGTTCGGGGACTAGCGGGATAGGACGTGAGCAGTTCTTC. This translates into CASSSGTSGIGREQFF.

The J gene is TRBJ2-1, the V gene TRBV27; 11 bases are a match to TRBD2. The V gene end was trimmed by 0 bases and the J gene end by 9 bases; junction bases not matched to a gene: 1. Germline-derived CDR1 and CDR2 are MNHEY and SMNVEV (reference sequence). CDR3 length: 14 amino acids. CDR3 coding DNA: TGTGCCAGCAGTTTATCTACTAGCGGGGGTGAGCAGTTCTTC. It is translated as CASSLSTSGGEQFF.

The V call is TRBV4-3, the J call TRBJ2-2, with 10 bases fitting TRBD1. Germline trimming cut 0 bases from V and 7 bases from J; bases unmatched to any gene: 11. The CDR3 has 18 residues. Germline-derived CDR1 and CDR2 are LGHNA and YSLEER. CDR3 in DNA: TGCGCCAGCAGCCAAGATCTAGTTGGGACAGGGGCCATCGGGGAGCTGTTTTTT. This gives the protein CASSQDLVGTGAIGELFF.

This clone appeared once. The chain has TRBV6-1 and TRBJ1-3; D may be TRBD1 (5 bases). V lost 1 base and J lost 2, with 12 bases in between. The CDR3 has 16 residues. Germline loops: CDR1 MNHNS, CDR2 SASEGT. In DNA, the CDR3 is TGTGCCAGCAGTGAAGGGGGGGGTATGACTGGAAACACCATATATTTT. Its protein is CASSEGGGMTGNTIYF.